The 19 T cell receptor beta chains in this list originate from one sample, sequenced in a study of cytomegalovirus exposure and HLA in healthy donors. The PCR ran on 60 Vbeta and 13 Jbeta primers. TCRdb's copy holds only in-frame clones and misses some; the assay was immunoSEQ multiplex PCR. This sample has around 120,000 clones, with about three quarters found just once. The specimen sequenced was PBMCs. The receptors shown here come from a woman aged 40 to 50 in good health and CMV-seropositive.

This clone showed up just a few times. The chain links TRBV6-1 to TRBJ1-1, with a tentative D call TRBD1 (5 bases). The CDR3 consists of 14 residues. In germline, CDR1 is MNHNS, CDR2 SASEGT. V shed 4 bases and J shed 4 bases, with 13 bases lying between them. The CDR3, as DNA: TGTGCCAGCAGTGTCCGGGTGGGGGGCACTGAAGCTTTCTTT. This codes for CASSVRVGGTEAFF.

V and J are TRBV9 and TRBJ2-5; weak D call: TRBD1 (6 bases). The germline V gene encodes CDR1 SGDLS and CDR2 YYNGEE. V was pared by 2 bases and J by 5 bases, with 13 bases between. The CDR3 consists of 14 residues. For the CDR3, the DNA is TGTGCCAGCAGCGTCTATGGGGGCTCTGAGACCCAGTACTTC. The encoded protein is CASSVYGGSETQYF.

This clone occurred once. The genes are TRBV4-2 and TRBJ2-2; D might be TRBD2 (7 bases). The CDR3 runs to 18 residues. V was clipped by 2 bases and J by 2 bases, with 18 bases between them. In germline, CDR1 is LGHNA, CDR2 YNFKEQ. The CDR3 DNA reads TGTGCCAGCAGCCAAAAAGGGCGCGGGGGCCCTAACACCGGGGAGCTGTTTTTT. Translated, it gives CASSQKGRGGPNTGELFF.

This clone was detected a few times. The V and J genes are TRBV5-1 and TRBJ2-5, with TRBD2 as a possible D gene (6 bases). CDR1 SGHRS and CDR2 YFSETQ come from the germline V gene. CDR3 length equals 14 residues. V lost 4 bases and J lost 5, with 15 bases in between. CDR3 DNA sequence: TGCGCCAGCAGCATGGGACGGGACTGGGAGACCCAGTACTTC. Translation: CASSMGRDWETQYF. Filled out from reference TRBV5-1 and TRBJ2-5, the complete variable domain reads KAGVTQTPRYLIKTRGQQVTLSCSPISGHRSVSWYQQTPGQGLQFLFEYFSETQRNKGNFPGRFSGRQFSNSRSEMNVSTLELGDSALYLCASSMGRDWETQYFGPGTRLLVL.

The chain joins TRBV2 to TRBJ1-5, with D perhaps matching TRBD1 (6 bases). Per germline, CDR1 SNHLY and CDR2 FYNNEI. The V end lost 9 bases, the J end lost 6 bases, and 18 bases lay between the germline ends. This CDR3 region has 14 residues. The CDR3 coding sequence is TGTGCCAGTTCAATTCGACAGGATAGTCAGCCCCAGCATTTT. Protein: CASSIRQDSQPQHF.

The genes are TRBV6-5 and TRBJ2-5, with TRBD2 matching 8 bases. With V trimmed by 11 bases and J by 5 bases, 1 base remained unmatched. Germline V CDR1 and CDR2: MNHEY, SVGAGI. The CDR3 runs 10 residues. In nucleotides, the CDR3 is TGTGCCCGGGGGGGGGAGACCCAGTACTTC. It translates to CARGGETQYF.

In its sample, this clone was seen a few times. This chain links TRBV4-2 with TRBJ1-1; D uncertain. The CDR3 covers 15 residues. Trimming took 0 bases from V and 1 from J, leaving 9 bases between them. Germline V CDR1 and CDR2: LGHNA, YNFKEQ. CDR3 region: CASSQDEGGNTEAFF. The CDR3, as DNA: TGTGCCAGCAGCCAAGATGAAGGAGGGAACACTGAAGCTTTCTTT.

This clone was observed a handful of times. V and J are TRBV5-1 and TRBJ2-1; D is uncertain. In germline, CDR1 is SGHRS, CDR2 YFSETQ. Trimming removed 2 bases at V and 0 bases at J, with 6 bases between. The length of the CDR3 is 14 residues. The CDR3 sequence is CASSFTASYNEQFF. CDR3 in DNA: TGCGCCAGCAGCTTTACAGCCTCCTACAATGAGCAGTTCTTC.

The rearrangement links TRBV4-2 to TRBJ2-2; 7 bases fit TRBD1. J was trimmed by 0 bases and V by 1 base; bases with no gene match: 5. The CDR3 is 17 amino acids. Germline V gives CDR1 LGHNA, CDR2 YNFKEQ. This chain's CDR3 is CASSQVVGGPNTGELFF. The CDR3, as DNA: TGTGCCAGCAGCCAAGTTGTAGGGGGCCCGAACACCGGGGAGCTGTTTTTT.

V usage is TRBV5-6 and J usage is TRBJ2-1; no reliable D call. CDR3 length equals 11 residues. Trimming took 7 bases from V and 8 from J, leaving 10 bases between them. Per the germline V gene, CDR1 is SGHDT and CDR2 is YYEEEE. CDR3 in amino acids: CASLLLDEQFF. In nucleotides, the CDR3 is TGTGCCAGCCTCCTCCTCGATGAGCAGTTCTTC.

The CDR3 protein is CASSEGGDGYEQYF. The CDR3 region has the DNA TGTGCCAGCAGTGAAGGGGGGGACGGCTACGAGCAGTACTTC. The V call is TRBV6-1, the J call TRBJ2-7; D possibly corresponds to TRBD2 (6 bases). The germline gives CDR1 MNHNS, CDR2 SASEGT. The CDR3 has 14 residues. V lost 1 base and J 3 bases, leaving 10 bases between the germline ends.

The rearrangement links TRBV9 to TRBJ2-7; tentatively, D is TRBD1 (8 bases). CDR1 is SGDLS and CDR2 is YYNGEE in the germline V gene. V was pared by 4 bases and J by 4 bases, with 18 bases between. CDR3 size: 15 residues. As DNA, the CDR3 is TGTGCCAGCAGCCTGATGGACAGGGAGGGATACGAGCAGTACTTC. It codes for CASSLMDREGYEQYF.

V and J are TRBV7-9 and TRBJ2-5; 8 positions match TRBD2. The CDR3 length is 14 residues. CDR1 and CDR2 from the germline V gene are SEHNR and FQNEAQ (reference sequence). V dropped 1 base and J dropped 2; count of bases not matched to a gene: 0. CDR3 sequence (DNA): TGTGCCAGCAGCTTAGAGCGGGGGCAAGAGACCCAGTACTTC. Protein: CASSLERGQETQYF.

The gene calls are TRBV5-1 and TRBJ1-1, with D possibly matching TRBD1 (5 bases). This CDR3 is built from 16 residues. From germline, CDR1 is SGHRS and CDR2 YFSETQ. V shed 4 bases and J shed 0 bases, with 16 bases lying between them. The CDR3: CASSSQGTSLNTEAFF. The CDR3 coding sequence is TGCGCCAGCAGCAGTCAGGGAACCTCCCTGAACACTGAAGCTTTCTTT. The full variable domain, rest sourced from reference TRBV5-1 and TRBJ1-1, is KAGVTQTPRYLIKTRGQQVTLSCSPISGHRSVSWYQQTPGQGLQFLFEYFSETQRNKGNFPGRFSGRQFSNSRSEMNVSTLELGDSALYLCASSSQGTSLNTEAFFGQGTRLTVV.

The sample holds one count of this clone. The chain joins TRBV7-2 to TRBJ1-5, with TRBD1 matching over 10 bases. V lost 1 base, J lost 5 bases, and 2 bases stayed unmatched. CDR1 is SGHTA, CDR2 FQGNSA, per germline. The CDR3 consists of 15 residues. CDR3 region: CASSLVGTGDQPQHF. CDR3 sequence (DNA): TGTGCCAGCAGCTTAGTCGGGACAGGGGATCAGCCCCAGCATTTT.

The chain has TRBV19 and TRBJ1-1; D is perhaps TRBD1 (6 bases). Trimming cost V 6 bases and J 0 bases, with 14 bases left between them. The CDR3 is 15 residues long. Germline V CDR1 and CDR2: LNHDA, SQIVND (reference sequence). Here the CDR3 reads CASRERGKLNTEAFF. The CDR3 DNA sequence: TGTGCCAGTAGGGAGAGGGGGAAGTTGAACACTGAAGCTTTCTTT.

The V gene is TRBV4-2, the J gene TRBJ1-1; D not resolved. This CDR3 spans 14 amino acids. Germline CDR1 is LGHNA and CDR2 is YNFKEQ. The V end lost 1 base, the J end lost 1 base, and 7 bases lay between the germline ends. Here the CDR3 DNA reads TGTGCCAGCAGCCAAGTCGACACGAACACTGAAGCTTTCTTT. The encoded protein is CASSQVDTNTEAFF.

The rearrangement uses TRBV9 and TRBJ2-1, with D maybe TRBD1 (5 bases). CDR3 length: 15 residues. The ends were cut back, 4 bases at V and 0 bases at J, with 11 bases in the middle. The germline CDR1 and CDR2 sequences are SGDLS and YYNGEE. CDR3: CASSWGSRSYNEQFF. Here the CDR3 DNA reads TGTGCCAGCAGCTGGGGCAGCCGCTCCTACAATGAGCAGTTCTTC. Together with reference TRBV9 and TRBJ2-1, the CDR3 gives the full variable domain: DSGVTQTPKHLITATGQRVTLRCSPRSGDLSVYWYQQSLDQGLQFLIQYYNGEERAKGNILERFSAQQFPDLHSELNLSSLELGDSALYFCASSWGSRSYNEQFFGPGTRLTVL.

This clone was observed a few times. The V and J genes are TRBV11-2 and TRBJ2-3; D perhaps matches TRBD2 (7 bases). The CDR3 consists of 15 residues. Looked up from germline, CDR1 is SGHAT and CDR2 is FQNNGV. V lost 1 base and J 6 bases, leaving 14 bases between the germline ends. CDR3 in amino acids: CASSLAGGSLDTQYF. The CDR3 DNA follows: TGTGCCAGCAGCTTAGCGGGGGGCTCGCTGGATACGCAGTATTTT. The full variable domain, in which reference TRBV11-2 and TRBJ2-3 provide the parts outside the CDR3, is EAGVAQSPRYKIIEKRQSVAFWCNPISGHATLYWYQQILGQGPKLLIQFQNNGVVDDSQLPKDRFSAERLKGVDSTLKIQPAKLEDSAVYLCASSLAGGSLDTQYFGPGTRLTVL.